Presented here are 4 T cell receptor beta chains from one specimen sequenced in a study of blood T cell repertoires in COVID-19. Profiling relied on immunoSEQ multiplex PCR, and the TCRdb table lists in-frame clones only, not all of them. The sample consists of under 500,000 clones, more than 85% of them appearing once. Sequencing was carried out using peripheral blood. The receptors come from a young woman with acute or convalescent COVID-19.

This chain's CDR3 is CASRRLAGDQETQYF. The CDR3 DNA reads TGTGCCAGTAGGAGACTAGCGGGGGATCAAGAGACCCAGTACTTC. This chain joins TRBV19 and TRBJ2-5; 12 nucleotides agree with TRBD2. Germline V gene data show CDR1 as LNHDA and CDR2 as SQIVND (reference sequence). This CDR3 has 15 amino acids. The ends lost 6 bases at V and 2 bases at J; junction bases unmatched: 4.

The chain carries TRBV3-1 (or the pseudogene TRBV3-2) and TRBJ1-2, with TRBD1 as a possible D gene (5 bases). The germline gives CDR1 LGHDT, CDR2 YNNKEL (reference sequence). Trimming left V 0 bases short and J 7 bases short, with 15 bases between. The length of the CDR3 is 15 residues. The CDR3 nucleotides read TGTGCCAGCAGCCAAGATCTGCTGAGAAGGGGTGGCTACACCTTC. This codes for CASSQDLLRRGGYTF.

Here the CDR3 reads CASSFTGGDPYEQYF. In nucleotides, the CDR3 is TGCGCCAGCAGCTTTACGGGGGGGGACCCCTACGAGCAGTACTTC. This rearrangement joins TRBV5-1 to TRBJ2-7; 8 bases are shared with TRBD2. Germline V gene data show CDR1 as SGHRS and CDR2 as YFSETQ. With V trimmed by 2 bases and J by 2 bases, 6 bases remained unmatched. The CDR3 spans 15 residues.

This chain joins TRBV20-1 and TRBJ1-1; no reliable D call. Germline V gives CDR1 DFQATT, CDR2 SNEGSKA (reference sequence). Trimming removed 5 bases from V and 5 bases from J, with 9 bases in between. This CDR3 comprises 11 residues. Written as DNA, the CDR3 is TGCAGTGCTCCTGCTCGGACTGAAGCTTTCTTT. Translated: CSAPARTEAFF.